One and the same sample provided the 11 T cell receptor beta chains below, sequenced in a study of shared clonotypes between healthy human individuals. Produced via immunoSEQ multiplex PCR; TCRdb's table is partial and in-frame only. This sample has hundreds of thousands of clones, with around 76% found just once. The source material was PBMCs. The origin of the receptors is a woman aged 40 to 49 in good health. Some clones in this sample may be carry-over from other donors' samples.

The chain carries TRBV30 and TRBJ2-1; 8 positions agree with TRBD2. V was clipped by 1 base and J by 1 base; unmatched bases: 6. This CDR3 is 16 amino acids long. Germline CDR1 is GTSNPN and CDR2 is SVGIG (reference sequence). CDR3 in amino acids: CAWSGSAGESYNEQFF. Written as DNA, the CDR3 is TGTGCCTGGAGTGGATCAGCGGGAGAATCCTACAATGAGCAGTTCTTC.

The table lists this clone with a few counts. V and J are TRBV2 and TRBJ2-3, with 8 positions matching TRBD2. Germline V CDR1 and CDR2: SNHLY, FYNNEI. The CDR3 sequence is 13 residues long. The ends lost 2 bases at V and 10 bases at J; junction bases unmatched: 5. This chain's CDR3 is CASSETPRGAQYF. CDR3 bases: TGTGCCAGCAGTGAAACGCCGCGGGGGGCGCAGTATTTT.

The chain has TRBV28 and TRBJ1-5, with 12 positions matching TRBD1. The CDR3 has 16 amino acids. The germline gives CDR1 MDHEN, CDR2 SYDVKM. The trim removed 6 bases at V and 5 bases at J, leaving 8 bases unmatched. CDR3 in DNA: TGTGCCAGCAGAGAAACCGGGACAGGGGGCCATCAGCCCCAGCATTTT. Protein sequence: CASRETGTGGHQPQHF.

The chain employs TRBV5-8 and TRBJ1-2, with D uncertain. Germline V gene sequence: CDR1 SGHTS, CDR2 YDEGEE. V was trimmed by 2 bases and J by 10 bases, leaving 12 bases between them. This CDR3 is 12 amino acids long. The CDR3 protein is CASSLLDFLYTF. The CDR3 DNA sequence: TGTGCCAGCAGCTTATTGGACTTTCTCTACACCTTC.

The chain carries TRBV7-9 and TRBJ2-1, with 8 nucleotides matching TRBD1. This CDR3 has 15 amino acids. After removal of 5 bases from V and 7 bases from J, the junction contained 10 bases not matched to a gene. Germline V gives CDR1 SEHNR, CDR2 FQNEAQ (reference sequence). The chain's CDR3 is CASSDDGQGANEQFF. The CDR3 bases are TGTGCCAGCAGCGATGACGGACAGGGAGCTAATGAGCAGTTCTTC.

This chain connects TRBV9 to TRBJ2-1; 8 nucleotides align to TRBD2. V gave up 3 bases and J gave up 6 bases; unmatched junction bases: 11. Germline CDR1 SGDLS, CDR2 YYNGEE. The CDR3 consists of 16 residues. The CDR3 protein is CASSAHSGSGFNEQFF. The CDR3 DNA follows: TGTGCCAGCAGCGCCCACAGCGGGAGCGGTTTCAATGAGCAGTTCTTC.

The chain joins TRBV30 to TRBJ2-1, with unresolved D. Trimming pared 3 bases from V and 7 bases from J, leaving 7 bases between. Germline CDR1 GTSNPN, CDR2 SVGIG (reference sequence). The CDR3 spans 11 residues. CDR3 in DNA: TGTGCCTGGAGCGACCGTAATGAGCAGTTCTTC. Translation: CAWSDRNEQFF.

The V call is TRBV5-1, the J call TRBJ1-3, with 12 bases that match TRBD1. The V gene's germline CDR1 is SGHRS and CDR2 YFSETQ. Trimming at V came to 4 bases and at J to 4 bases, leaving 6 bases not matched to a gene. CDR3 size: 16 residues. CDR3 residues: CASSPQGQGAGNTIYF. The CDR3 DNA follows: TGCGCCAGCAGCCCACAGGGACAGGGGGCAGGAAACACCATATATTTT.

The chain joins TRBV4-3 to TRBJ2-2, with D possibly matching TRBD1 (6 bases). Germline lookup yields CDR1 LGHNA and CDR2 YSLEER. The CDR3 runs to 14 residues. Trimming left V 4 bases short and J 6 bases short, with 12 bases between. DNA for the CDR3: TGCGCCAGCAGCCGTAACAGGGTTGCCGGGGAGCTGTTTTTT. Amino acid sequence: CASSRNRVAGELFF.

CDR3 region: CASSSSGAIAGELFF. CDR3 coding DNA: TGTGCCAGCAGCTCATCAGGGGCTATTGCCGGGGAGCTGTTTTTT. The V gene is TRBV5-5, the J gene TRBJ2-2; tentative D call: TRBD1 (6 bases). V was clipped by 3 bases and J by 6 bases, with 15 bases between them. Germline loops: CDR1 SGHKS, CDR2 YYEKEE (reference sequence). The CDR3 contains 15 residues.

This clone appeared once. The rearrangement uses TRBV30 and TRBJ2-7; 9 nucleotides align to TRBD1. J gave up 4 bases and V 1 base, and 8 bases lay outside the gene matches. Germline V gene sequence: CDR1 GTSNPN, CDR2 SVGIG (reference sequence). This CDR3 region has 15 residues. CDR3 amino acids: CAWSDRGRSTYEQYF. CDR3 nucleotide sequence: TGTGCCTGGAGTGACAGGGGGCGTAGTACTTACGAGCAGTACTTC.